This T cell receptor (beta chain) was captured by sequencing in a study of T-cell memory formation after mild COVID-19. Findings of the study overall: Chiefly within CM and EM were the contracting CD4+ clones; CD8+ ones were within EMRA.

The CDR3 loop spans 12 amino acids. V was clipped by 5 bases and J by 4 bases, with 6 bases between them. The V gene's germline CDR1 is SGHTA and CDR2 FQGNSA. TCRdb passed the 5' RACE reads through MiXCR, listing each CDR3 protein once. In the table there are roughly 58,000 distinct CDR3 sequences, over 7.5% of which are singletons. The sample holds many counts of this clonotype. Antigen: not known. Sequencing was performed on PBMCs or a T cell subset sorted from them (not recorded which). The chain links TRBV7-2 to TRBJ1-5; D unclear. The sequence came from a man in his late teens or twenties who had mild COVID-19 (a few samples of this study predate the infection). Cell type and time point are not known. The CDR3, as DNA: TGTGCCAGCAGCCTACCAAATCAGCCCCAGCATTTT. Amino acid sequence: CASSLPNQPQHF.